The entry that follows covers one TCR beta chain sequence. Use of 60 Vbeta and 13 Jbeta primers characterized the PCR. Using immunoSEQ multiplex PCR, the repertoire was profiled, and TCRdb retains in-frame clones only, with some absent. The table lists 65,000 to 80,000 clones, with around 4.4% in the top ten. These data are taken from a study of cytomegalovirus exposure and HLA in healthy donors. The V gene's germline CDR1 is SEHNR and CDR2 FQNEAQ (reference sequence). The CDR3 spans 16 residues. The V gene end was trimmed by 5 bases and the J gene end by 0 bases; junction bases not matched to a gene: 5.

The chain uses TRBV7-9 and TRBJ1-4; 8 bases line up with TRBD1. This TCR was sampled from a young man in good health and CMV-seronegative. The sample consisted of PBMCs. CDR3 residues: CASSRGQGATNEKLFF. In nucleotides, the CDR3 is TGTGCCAGCAGCCGCGGACAGGGTGCAACTAATGAAAAACTGTTTTTT.